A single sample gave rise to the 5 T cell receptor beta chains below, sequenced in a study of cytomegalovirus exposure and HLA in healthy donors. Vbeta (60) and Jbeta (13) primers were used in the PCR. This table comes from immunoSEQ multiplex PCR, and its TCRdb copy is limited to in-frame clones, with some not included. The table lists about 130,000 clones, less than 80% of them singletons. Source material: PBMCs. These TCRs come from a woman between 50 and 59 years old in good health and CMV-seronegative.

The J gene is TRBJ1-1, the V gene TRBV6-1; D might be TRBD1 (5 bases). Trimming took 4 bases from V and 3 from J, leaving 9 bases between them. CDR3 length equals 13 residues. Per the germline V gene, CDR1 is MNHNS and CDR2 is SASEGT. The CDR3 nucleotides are TGTGCCAGCAGTGGGGACTTCTACACTGAAGCTTTCTTT. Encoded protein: CASSGDFYTEAFF.

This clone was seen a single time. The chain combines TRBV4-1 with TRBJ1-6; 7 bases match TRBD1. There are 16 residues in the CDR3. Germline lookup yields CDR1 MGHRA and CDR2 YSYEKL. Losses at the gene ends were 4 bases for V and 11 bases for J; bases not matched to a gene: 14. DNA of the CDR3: TGCGCCAGCAGCCGGTTAAAGGGACAGCCCTATCCACCCCTCCACTTT. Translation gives CASSRLKGQPYPPLHF.

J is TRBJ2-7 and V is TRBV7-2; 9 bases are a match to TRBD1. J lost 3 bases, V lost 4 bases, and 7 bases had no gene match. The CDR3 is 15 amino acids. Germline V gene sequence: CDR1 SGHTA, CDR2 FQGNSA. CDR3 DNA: TGTGCCAGCAGCTACCACGGGACAGGGCTCTACGAGCAGTACTTC. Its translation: CASSYHGTGLYEQYF.

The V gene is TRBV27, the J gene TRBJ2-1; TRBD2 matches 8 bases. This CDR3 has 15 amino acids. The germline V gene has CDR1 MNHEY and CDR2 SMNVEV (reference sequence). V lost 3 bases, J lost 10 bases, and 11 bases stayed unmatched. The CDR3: CASSLTPREGREQFF. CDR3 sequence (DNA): TGTGCCAGCAGTTTGACTCCCCGGGAGGGACGGGAGCAGTTCTTC.

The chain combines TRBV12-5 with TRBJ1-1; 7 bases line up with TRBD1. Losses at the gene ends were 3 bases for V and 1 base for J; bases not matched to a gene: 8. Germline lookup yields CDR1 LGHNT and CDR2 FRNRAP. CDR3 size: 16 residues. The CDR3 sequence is CASGFFPGTANTEAFF. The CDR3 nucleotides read TGTGCTAGTGGTTTTTTCCCCGGGACAGCGAACACTGAAGCTTTCTTT.